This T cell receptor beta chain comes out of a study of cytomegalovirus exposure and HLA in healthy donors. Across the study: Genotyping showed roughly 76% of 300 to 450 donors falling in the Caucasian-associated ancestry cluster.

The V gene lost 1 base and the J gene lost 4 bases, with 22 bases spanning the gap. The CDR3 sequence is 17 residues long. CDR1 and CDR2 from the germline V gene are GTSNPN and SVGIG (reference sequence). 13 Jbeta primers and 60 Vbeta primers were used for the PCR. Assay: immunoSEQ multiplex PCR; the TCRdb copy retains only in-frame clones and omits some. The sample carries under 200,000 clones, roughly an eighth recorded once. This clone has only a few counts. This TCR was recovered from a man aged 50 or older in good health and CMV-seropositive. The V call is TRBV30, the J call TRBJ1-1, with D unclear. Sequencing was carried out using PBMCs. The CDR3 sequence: CAWSGVRGRGKFTEAFF. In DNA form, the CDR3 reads TGTGCCTGGAGTGGCGTTAGAGGCCGGGGTAAGTTCACTGAAGCTTTCTTT. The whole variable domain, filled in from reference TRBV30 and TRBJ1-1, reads SQTIHQWPATLVQPVGSPLSLECTVEGTSNPNLYWYRQAAGRGLQLLFYSVGIGQISSEVPQNLSASRPQDRQFILSSKKLLLSDSGFYLCAWSGVRGRGKFTEAFFGQGTRLTVV.